The 22 T cell receptor beta chains in this list originate from one sample, sequenced in a study of CD8+ T cells in alopecia areata. TCR sequencing used cDNA made by reverse transcription of extracted RNA. Sequencing was performed with immunoSEQ multiplex PCR; in TCRdb, only in-frame clones are kept and a portion is missing. The table lists around 110,000 clones, with no singletons. The sequenced material came from lesional skin. The receptors derive from a C3H/HeJ mouse with alopecia areata. The MHC haplotype of this mouse line is H2-k.

Worth noting for this clone: Gene labels here are mouse ones. The CDR3 extends 4 residues past the end of the read, so its final part is completed from the germline J gene. This chain joins TRBV19 and TRBJ1-4, with TRBD1 identical over 7 bases. The CDR3 sequence is 16 residues long. V was pared by 4 bases and J by 4 bases, with 10 bases of the junction left unmatched. Germline loops: CDR1 FNHDT, CDR2 SITEND (reference sequence). CDR3 in amino acids: CASSPPGTAFNERLFF. CDR3 DNA (partial): TGTGCCAGCAGTCCTCCCGGGACAGCCTTCAACGAA.

This clone turned up a few times. Mouse gene names and germline throughout. The read stops 4 residues short of the end of the CDR3; the missing end is completed from the germline J gene. The chain combines TRBV13-3 with TRBJ1-4, with 10 bases fitting TRBD1. Looked up from germline, CDR1 is NNHDY and CDR2 is SYVADS. V lost 2 bases, J lost 3 bases, and 7 bases stayed unmatched. The CDR3 covers 17 residues. CDR3 bases read: TGTGCCAGCAGTGACAGGGACAGGGGTTGGACCAACGAA. Translating gives CASSDRDRGWTNE. Given in full, the CDR3 is CASSDRDRGWTNERLFF.

This clone was seen a few times. Mouse gene names and germline throughout. The observed sequence ends 4 residues before the CDR3 terminus, with the missing tail filled in from the germline J gene. The chain carries TRBV19 and TRBJ2-7; the D gene is possibly TRBD2 (7 bases). This CDR3 has 14 amino acids. Germline-derived CDR1 and CDR2 are FNHDT and SITEND (reference sequence). This chain's CDR3 is CASSIALGAYEQYF. The sequenced CDR3 bases are TGTGCCAGCAGTATAGCCCTGGGGGCTTAT.

Concerning this clone: Gene names are the mouse ones. The read halts 4 residues ahead of the CDR3 end, with the missing end drawn from the germline J gene. The V gene is TRBV13-3, the J gene TRBJ2-5; 10 bases are shared with TRBD2. The CDR3 consists of 16 residues. Germline V gives CDR1 NNHDY, CDR2 SYVADS. CDR3 sequence reads: CASSDKSLGGRDTQYF. The part of the CDR3 DNA that was read is TGTGCCAGCAGTGATAAGTCGCTGGGGGGGCGGGAC.

As concerns this clone: Gene and germline names: mouse. The read comes to an end 4 residues before the CDR3 does, leaving the germline J gene to fill in the end. The chain uses TRBV13-3 and TRBJ2-1, with a tentative D call TRBD2 (7 bases). Germline CDR1 and CDR2: NNHDY and SYVADS. V was cut by 2 bases and J by 1 base, with 13 bases left in between. The CDR3 sequence is 16 residues long. The sequenced CDR3 bases are TGTGCCAGCAGTGAAGGGAGGGGGGGGAACTATGCT. This translates into CASSEGRGGNYA. The full CDR3 reads CASSEGRGGNYAEQFF.

This clone has only a few counts. Gene names are mouse gene names. The DNA ends 4 residues before the CDR3 does, and the rest of the CDR3 is filled in from the germline J gene. The V and J genes are TRBV13-3 and TRBJ2-4; 8 bases match TRBD2. The ends lost 4 bases at V and 2 bases at J; junction bases unmatched: 3. The germline CDR1 and CDR2 sequences are NNHDY and SYVADS. The CDR3 has 14 residues. The CDR3 DNA, read in part, is TGTGCCAGCAGTACTGGGGGAGATCAAAAC. It yields the protein CASSTGGDQN. The entire CDR3 protein is CASSTGGDQNTLYF.

The table lists this clone with a few counts. Mouse germline and gene names are used. The CDR3 end lies 4 residues beyond the end of the read and is filled in from the germline J gene. The chain carries TRBV19 and TRBJ2-3, with 7 positions matching TRBD1. The CDR3 contains 15 residues. Germline loops: CDR1 FNHDT, CDR2 SITEND (reference sequence). The V gene end was trimmed by 3 bases and the J gene end by 0 bases; junction bases not matched to a gene: 4. The part of the CDR3 DNA that was read is TGTGCCAGCAGTACCGACAGGGCAAGTGCAGAA. Translated: CASSTDRASAE. The whole CDR3 protein reads CASSTDRASAETLYF.

There are a few counts of this clone. Gene names are mouse gene names. The CDR3 protein is CAWSSGSSAETLYF. CDR3 bases read: TGTGCCTGGAGTAGTGGGTCTAGTGCAGAA. The chain couples TRBV31 to TRBJ2-3; D unclear. The read ends 4 residues before the CDR3 terminus; that terminus is restored from the germline J gene. The CDR3 runs 14 residues. Trimming stripped 2 bases from V and 0 bases from J, with 9 bases between. CDR1 and CDR2 from the germline V gene are GKSSPN and SITVG.

In the case of this clone: Gene names denote mouse genes. Sequencing ends 4 residues short of the CDR3 end; the germline J gene provides the rest. This chain connects TRBV13-1 to TRBJ2-3, with 8 nucleotides matching TRBD2. The CDR3 totals 15 residues. V lost 5 bases, J lost 1 base, and 6 bases stayed unmatched. Germline CDR1 is NSHNY and CDR2 is SYGAGN. The CDR3 DNA, read in part, is TGTGCCAGCAGGCCCTGGGGGGTGGGTGCAGAA. This gives the protein CASRPWGVGAE. The complete CDR3 protein is CASRPWGVGAETLYF.

Details on this clone: Germline and genes here are mouse. The read halts 4 residues ahead of the CDR3 end, with the missing end drawn from the germline J gene. V usage is TRBV13-1 and J usage is TRBJ2-7; D gene uncertain. The germline V and J ends were trimmed by 4 bases and 2 bases, with 7 bases remaining between them. There are 12 residues in the CDR3. Germline CDR1 NSHNY, CDR2 SYGAGN. CDR3 in amino acids: CASSPQPYEQYF. The DNA read from the CDR3 is TGTGCCAGCAGTCCCCAGCCCTAT.

In regard to this clone: The germline and genes are mouse ones. With the read ending 4 residues before the CDR3 end, the germline J gene is used to fill in that end. This sequence joins TRBV19 and TRBJ2-7; D gene unclear. This CDR3 is built from 12 residues. The V gene's germline CDR1 is FNHDT and CDR2 SITEND (reference sequence). Between the trimmed V and J ends, which lost 6 bases and 0 bases, there was a span of 7 bases. This CDR3 reads CASNQDSYEQYF. The sequenced CDR3 bases are TGTGCCAGCAACCAGGACTCCTAT.

In the case of this clone: Gene names are mouse gene names. The CDR3 extends 4 residues past the end of the read, so its final part is completed from the germline J gene. The chain has TRBV13-3 and TRBJ2-1, with 7 bases identical to TRBD1. The CDR3 covers 13 residues. Germline V gene data show CDR1 as NNHDY and CDR2 as SYVADS. V was clipped by 6 bases and J by 5 bases; unmatched bases: 5. The CDR3 DNA, read in part, is TGTGCCAGCAAACCGGGACAGAATGCT. Its protein product is CASKPGQNA. The entire CDR3 protein is CASKPGQNAEQFF.

Points on this clone: Gene names refer to mouse genes. The CDR3 end lies 4 residues beyond the end of the read and is filled in from the germline J gene. The J gene is TRBJ1-1, the V gene TRBV19; 11 positions agree with TRBD1. Germline-derived CDR1 and CDR2 are FNHDT and SITEND (reference sequence). The junction had 6 bases not matched to a gene; V was cut back by 4 bases and J by 1 base. CDR3 size: 16 residues. CDR3 DNA, as far as it was read: TGTGCCAGCAGTTCCCGGGACAGGGGGGGAAACACA. It translates to CASSSRDRGGNT. The CDR3, in full, reads CASSSRDRGGNTEVFF.

Details on this clone: Gene names and germline match the mouse. The CDR3 end falls 4 residues outside the read, so it is completed with the germline J gene. This chain links TRBV13-3 with TRBJ2-5, with 7 bases aligning to TRBD1. From germline, CDR1 is NNHDY and CDR2 SYVADS. CDR3 length: 15 amino acids. The part of the CDR3 DNA that was read is TGTGCCAGCAGTGATGCAGGGGGACGCCGAGAC. Its translation: CASSDAGGRRD. The whole CDR3 sequence reads CASSDAGGRRDTQYF.

Notes on this clone: At residue 12, the translated DNA and the protein in TCRdb do not agree; the protein given here is derived from the DNA. Gene names refer to mouse genes. The read terminates 3 residues before the CDR3 end, so the remaining end is supplied by the germline J gene. The chain links TRBV13-1 to TRBJ1-3, with D hard to call. Trimming took off 2 bases at V and 0 bases at J, with 9 bases between the two ends. The CDR3 totals 15 residues. Germline CDR1 reads NSHNY; CDR2 reads SYGAGN. The CDR3 sequence: CASSEVDFSGNTLYF. The sequenced part of the CDR3 DNA is TGTGCCAGCAGTGAAGTCGACTTTTCTGGAAATACG.

This clone showed up just a few times. Mouse germline and gene names are used. The CDR3 is cut off 4 residues early in the read; its end comes from the germline J gene. The chain recombines TRBV30 with TRBJ2-7; D not resolved. Per the germline V gene, CDR1 is SQVVS and CDR2 is ANEGSEA. There are 12 residues in the CDR3. CDR3 DNA, as far as it was read: TGTAGTTCTAGAGATGTGGGTTAT. It is translated as CSSRDVGY. The whole CDR3 is CSSRDVGYEQYF.

This clone has at least ten counts. These gene names are mouse names. Read data end 4 residues before the CDR3 end; the end is taken from the germline J gene. The chain has TRBV13-3 and TRBJ2-5; TRBD2 aligns across 9 bases. V shed 1 base, J shed 3 bases, and the junction held 3 bases outside the gene matches. Germline assignment: CDR1 NNHDY and CDR2 SYVADS. The CDR3 loop spans 15 amino acids. Partial CDR3 DNA: TGTGCCAGCAGTGATCTCTGGGGGGGGCAAGAC. The encoded protein is CASSDLWGGQD. The full-length CDR3 reads as CASSDLWGGQDTQYF.

This clone was detected only a few times. Gene names are the mouse ones. Read sequence stops 4 residues before the CDR3 end, and the germline J gene provides the missing end. The gene calls are TRBV13-3 and TRBJ2-2, with a possible D match to TRBD2 (7 bases). This CDR3 is built from 16 residues. CDR1 is NNHDY, CDR2 SYVADS, per germline. The ends were cut back, 2 bases at V and 3 bases at J, with 14 bases in the middle. The CDR3 region is CASSEGGGPYTGQLYF. Incomplete CDR3 DNA: TGTGCCAGCAGTGAAGGTGGGGGGCCCTACACCGGG.

This clone has a count of ten or more. Gene names and germline match the mouse. Read coverage stops 4 residues before the CDR3 terminus; the germline J gene supplies the remainder. The V call is TRBV13-3, the J call TRBJ2-1; D perhaps matches TRBD2 (7 bases). Germline V gives CDR1 NNHDY, CDR2 SYVADS. This CDR3 is 15 amino acids long. Trimming took off 3 bases at V and 0 bases at J, with 10 bases between the two ends. This CDR3 is CASSVGGPNYAEQFF. The sequenced part of the CDR3 DNA is TGTGCCAGCAGTGTAGGGGGGCCTAACTATGCT.

Regarding this clone: Gene names are mouse gene names. Read sequence stops 4 residues before the CDR3 end, and the germline J gene provides the missing end. This specimen includes other DNA sequences encoding the same CDR3. V and J are TRBV1 and TRBJ1-2; TRBD1 aligns across 8 bases. V trimming: 0 bases; J trimming: 3 bases; junction bases outside the gene matches: 3. CDR3 length: 15 amino acids. From germline, CDR1 is NSQYPW and CDR2 LRSPGD (reference sequence). This CDR3 is CTCSAEDRGYSDYTF. The part of the CDR3 DNA that was read is TGCACCTGCAGTGCAGAAGACAGGGGCTACTCC.

A note on this clone: Genes and germline are mouse. The read falls 4 residues short of the CDR3 end, and the missing part is taken from the germline J gene. V usage is TRBV1 and J usage is TRBJ2-1, with 9 bases that match TRBD1. V shed 0 bases, J shed 4 bases, and the junction held 4 bases outside the gene matches. Per germline, CDR1 NSQYPW and CDR2 LRSPGD (reference sequence). CDR3 size: 16 residues. The CDR3 bases that were read are TGCACCTGCAGTGCAGAACAGGGGGCGAGGTATGCT. As protein: CTCSAEQGARYA. The whole CDR3 sequence is CTCSAEQGARYAEQFF. Filled out from reference TRBV1 and TRBJ2-1, the complete variable domain reads VTLLEQNPRWRLVPRGQAVNLRCILKNSQYPWMSWYQQDLQKQLQWLFTLRSPGDKEVKSLPGADYLATRVTDTELRLQVANMSQGRTLYCTCSAEQGARYAEQFFGPGTRLTVL.

This clone was observed a handful of times. The germline and genes are mouse ones. Read data end 4 residues before the CDR3 end; the end is taken from the germline J gene. The chain combines TRBV14 with TRBJ1-2; D is uncertain. Germline CDR1 and CDR2: SGHDT and FRDEAV. V lost 5 bases, J lost 0 bases, and 8 bases lay in between. The CDR3 has 13 residues. The CDR3 reads CASSRHPNSDYTF. The part of the CDR3 DNA that was read is TGTGCCAGCAGCCGACATCCAAACTCC.